This record covers a single T cell receptor (beta chain). This sample is drawn from a study of T cells expressing NK-cell markers. This CDR3 is 12 amino acids long. Per the germline V gene, CDR1 is SGHRS and CDR2 is YFSETQ. From the 5' RACE reads, TCRdb lists one entry per CDR3 protein and no DNA. The repertoire table contains some 500,000 distinct CDR3 sequences. The sequence derives from a woman in her fifties or sixties in good health. Material: blood T cells: a sorted CD56 or NKG2C T cell subset, CD4+ or CD8+ T cells, or bulk PBMC T cells (not recorded which). The chain carries TRBV5-1 and TRBJ2-2; TCRdb reports TRBD1, a call that lacks DNA to check it against. CDR3: CASSGRTGELFF.